This T cell receptor (beta chain) emerged from a study of shared T cell receptors in the human thymus. The CDR3 loop spans 13 amino acids. Germline values: CDR1 MNHEY, CDR2 SMNVEV (reference sequence). Trimming took 5 bases from V and 7 from J; bases not matched to a gene: 4. This table comes from immunoSEQ multiplex PCR, and its TCRdb copy is limited to in-frame clones, with some not included. Of over 450,000 clones listed, more than 75% are singletons. These data also featured in a second study, about human thymus T cells. That publication notes: Thymic material originated from resections removed in the course of corrective heart surgery. As related research reported, thymic repertoires overlapped highly among unrelated individuals.

The source of this sequence is a boy in the first two years of life with a congenital heart defect. This chain connects TRBV27 to TRBJ2-7; 11 nucleotides line up with TRBD1. The specimen sequenced was thymocytes. CDR3 coding DNA: TGTGCCAGCAGTGGACAGGGGGCGCGAGAGCAGTACTTC. Amino acid sequence: CASSGQGAREQYF.